This record covers a single TCR beta chain. The data were taken from a study of Ad26.COV2.S vaccination and SARS-CoV-2 variants. Treatment given: some 19 received Ad26.COV2.S at low or high dose, single or two shots; about 5 received placebo; per-sample allocation not given. Sampling was performed 63 days after the first vaccine or placebo injection. TCRdb keeps only in-frame clones here, not all; method: immunoSEQ multiplex PCR. The sample lists some 390,000 clones; around nine tenths were seen once. The germline gives CDR1 WNHNN, CDR2 SYGVQD (reference sequence). This CDR3 has 13 residues. V dropped 0 bases and J dropped 12; count of bases not matched to a gene: 3.

This TCR was recovered from a person between 18 and 59 years old who received the Ad26.COV2.S COVID-19 vaccine or a placebo. This specimen was peripheral blood, taken in a trial of Ad26.COV2.S vaccine versus placebo. The chain uses TRBV10-1 and TRBJ2-1; 9 nucleotides align to TRBD2. CDR3 residues: CASSESGGRGQFF. For the CDR3, the DNA is TGCGCCAGCAGTGAGTCGGGCGGGAGGGGGCAGTTCTTC.